The T cell receptor (beta chain) under discussion was sequenced for a study of CD4 and CD8 cells across lung adenocarcinoma regions. TCRdb independently ran MiXCR on the PCR reads; one entry per CDR3 protein. The data hold around 25,000 distinct CDR3 sequences, with under 60% observed a single time. The patients had localized lung adenocarcinoma, a non-small cell subtype. This clonotype has just one count. Sequences were obtained from CD8+ T cells from the center of a lung tumor. The receptor comes from a male donor with lung adenocarcinoma. The CD4 and CD8 labels of this study may be unreliable.

CDR3 in DNA: TGTGCCAGCAGCTTACTTTACGGAGATACGCAGTATTTT. Its translation: CASSLLYGDTQYF. The genes are TRBV11-3 and TRBJ2-3; D is unresolved. Germline V gene sequence: CDR1 SGHNT, CDR2 YENEEA. Trimming took off 2 bases at V and 5 bases at J, with 8 bases between the two ends. CDR3 length: 13 amino acids.